These T cell receptor beta chains were read from a single sample in a study of T cell changes during pregnancy in multiple sclerosis. Some clones are missing from TCRdb's copy, which holds only in-frame ones; the method was immunoSEQ multiplex PCR. The sample contains 48,000 or so clones, 85% to 95% of which appear only once. The sequencing used CD4+ T cells from peripheral blood mononuclear cells, collected in the second trimester of pregnancy. These receptors were obtained from a female donor in good health, enrolled as a control in a pregnancy study. Both conserved end residues are part of each CDR3. The D gene is left open where the match is weak. A row's size may be missing; if present it is once, few, many or a size class.

>TRBD2|.|TRBJ2-1|TRBV6-6|15
CASSLGASGSNEQFF
TGTGCCAGCAGTTTGGGGGCTAGCGGGAGCAATGAGCAGTTCTTC
>.|.|TRBJ2-1|TRBV30|14
CAWSVFGISNEQFF
TGTGCCTGGAGTGTTTTCGGGATTAGCAATGAGCAGTTCTTC
>TRBD1|.|TRBJ1-4|TRBV7-8|14
CASSSGQWGEKLFF
TGTGCCAGCAGCTCGGGACAGTGGGGTGAAAAACTGTTTTTT
>.|.|TRBJ2-7|TRBV7-6|15
CASSPQGSPTYEQYF
TGTGCCAGCAGCCCCCAGGGCTCCCCCACCTACGAGCAGTACTTC
>TRBD1|.|TRBJ1-1|TRBV6-5|14
CASSYSTGVTEAFF
TGTGCCAGCAGTTACTCGACAGGGGTGACTGAAGCTTTCTTT
>TRBD2|once|TRBJ2-2|TRBV5-6|17
CASSPLRTSGDTGELFF
TGTGCCAGCAGCCCCCTTAGAACTAGCGGGGACACCGGGGAGCTGTTTTTT
>TRBD1|.|TRBJ2-7|TRBV10-2|15
CASSGPGTGSYEQYF
TGCGCCAGCAGTGGCCCCGGGACAGGGTCATACGAGCAGTACTTC
>TRBD1|.|TRBJ2-5|TRBV28|12
CASRGGLETQYF
TGTGCCAGCAGAGGGGGCCTGGAGACCCAGTACTTC
>TRBD1|.|TRBJ2-2|TRBV7-9|16
CASSLLTGANTGELFF
TGTGCCAGCAGCTTATTGACAGGGGCGAACACCGGGGAGCTGTTTTTT
>TRBD2|.|TRBJ2-2|TRBV27|17
CASIRLAGVSGGGELFF
TGTGCCAGCATTCGACTAGCGGGAGTCTCTGGCGGCGGGGAGCTGTTTTTT
>TRBD2|.|TRBJ2-7|TRBV28|16
CASSLGGLAGPYEQYF
TGTGCCAGCAGCCTAGGGGGACTAGCGGGTCCCTACGAGCAGTACTTC
>.|.|TRBJ2-5|TRBV10-3|19
CAISSGKGGGPVLSETQYF
TGTGCCATCAGCTCAGGAAAGGGGGGAGGGCCTGTGTTGAGTGAGACCCAGTACTTC